These 2 T cell receptor beta chains were all obtained from the same sample, sequenced in a study of identical twins. MiXCR, applied by TCRdb to the 5' RACE reads, yields one record per CDR3 protein. The repertoire includes under 250,000 distinct CDR3 sequences, 7.5% of them detected once, and less than 2% sits in the top ten. This same sample was also taken into another study, of yellow fever vaccine responses in identical twins.

The specimen sequenced was memory (CD45RO+) T cells sorted from blood. The receptors derive from a woman aged 18-29 years in good health.

The J gene is TRBJ2-5, the V gene TRBV4-2; 10 bases match TRBD2. The junction had 10 bases not matched to a gene; V was cut back by 1 base and J by 2 bases. The germline CDR1 and CDR2 sequences are LGHNA and YNFKEQ. The CDR3 is made up of 18 amino acids. The CDR3 is CASSQATVAGGPQETQYF. CDR3 sequence (DNA): TGTGCCAGCAGCCAAGCGACCGTAGCGGGGGGCCCACAAGAGACCCAGTACTTC.

The chain uses TRBV30 and TRBJ2-3; D unclear. V was cut by 2 bases and J by 0 bases, with 6 bases left in between. Germline loops: CDR1 GTSNPN, CDR2 SVGIG (reference sequence). This CDR3 has 13 residues. CDR3 in amino acids: CAWSPHSTDTQYF. The CDR3 bases are TGTGCCTGGAGTCCCCACAGCACAGATACGCAGTATTTT. Drawing the rest from reference TRBV30 and TRBJ2-3, the complete variable domain is SQTIHQWPATLVQPVGSPLSLECTVEGTSNPNLYWYRQAAGRGLQLLFYSVGIGQISSEVPQNLSASRPQDRQFILSSKKLLLSDSGFYLCAWSPHSTDTQYFGPGTRLTVL.